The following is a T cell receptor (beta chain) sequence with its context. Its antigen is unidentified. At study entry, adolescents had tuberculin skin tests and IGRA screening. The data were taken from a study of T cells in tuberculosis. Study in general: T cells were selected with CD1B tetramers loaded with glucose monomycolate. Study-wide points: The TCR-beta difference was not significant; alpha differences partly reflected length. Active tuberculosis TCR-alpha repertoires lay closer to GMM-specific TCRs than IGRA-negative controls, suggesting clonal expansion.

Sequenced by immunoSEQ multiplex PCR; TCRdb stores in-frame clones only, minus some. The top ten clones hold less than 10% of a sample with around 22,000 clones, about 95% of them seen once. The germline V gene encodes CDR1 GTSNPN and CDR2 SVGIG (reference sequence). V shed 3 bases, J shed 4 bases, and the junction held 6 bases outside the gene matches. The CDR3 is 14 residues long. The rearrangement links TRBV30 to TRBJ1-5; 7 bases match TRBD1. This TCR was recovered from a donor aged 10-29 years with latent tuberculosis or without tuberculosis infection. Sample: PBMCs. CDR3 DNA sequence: TGTGCCTGGAGCAGGACAGGCAATAATCAGCCCCAGCATTTT. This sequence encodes CAWSRTGNNQPQHF.